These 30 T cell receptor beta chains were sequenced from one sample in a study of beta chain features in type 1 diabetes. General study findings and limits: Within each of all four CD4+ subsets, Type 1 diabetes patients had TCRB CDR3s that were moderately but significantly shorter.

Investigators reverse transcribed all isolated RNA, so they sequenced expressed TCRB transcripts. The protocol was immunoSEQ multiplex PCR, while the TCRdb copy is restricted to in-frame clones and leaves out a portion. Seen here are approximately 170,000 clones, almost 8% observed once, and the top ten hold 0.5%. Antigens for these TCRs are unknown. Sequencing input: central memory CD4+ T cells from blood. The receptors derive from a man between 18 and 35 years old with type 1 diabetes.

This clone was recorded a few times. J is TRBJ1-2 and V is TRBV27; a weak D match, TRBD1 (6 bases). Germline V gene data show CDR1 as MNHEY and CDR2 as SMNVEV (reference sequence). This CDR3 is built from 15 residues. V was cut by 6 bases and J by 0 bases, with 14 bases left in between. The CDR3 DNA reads TGTGCCAGCAGGAACCAAGGACAGCCTAACTATGGCTACACCTTC. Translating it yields CASRNQGQPNYGYTF.

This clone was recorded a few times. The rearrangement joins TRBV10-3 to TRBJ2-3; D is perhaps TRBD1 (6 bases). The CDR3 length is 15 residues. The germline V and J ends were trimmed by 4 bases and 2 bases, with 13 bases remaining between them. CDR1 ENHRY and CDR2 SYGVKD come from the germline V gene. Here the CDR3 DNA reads TGTGCCATCAGTGCCCGGGACACCTCCACAGATACGCAGTATTTT. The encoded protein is CAISARDTSTDTQYF.

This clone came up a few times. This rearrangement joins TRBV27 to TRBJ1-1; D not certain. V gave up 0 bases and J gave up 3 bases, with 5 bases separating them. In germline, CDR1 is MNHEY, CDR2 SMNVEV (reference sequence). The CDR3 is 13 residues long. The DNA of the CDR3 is TGTGCCAGCAGTTTATCCGTGTACACTGAAGCTTTCTTT. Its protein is CASSLSVYTEAFF.

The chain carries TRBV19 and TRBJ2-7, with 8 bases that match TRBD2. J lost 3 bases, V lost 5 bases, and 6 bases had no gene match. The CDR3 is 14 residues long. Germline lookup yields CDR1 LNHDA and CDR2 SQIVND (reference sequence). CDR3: CASSPRGGGYEQYF. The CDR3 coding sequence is TGTGCCAGTAGTCCTCGGGGGGGAGGCTACGAGCAGTACTTC.

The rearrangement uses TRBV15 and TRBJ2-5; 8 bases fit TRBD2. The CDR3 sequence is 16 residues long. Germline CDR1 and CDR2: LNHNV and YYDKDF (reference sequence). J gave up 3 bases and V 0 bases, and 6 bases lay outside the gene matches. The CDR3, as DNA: TGTGCCACCAGCAGAGATTGGCTAGCGGGCAAAGAGACCCAGTACTTC. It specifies CATSRDWLAGKETQYF.

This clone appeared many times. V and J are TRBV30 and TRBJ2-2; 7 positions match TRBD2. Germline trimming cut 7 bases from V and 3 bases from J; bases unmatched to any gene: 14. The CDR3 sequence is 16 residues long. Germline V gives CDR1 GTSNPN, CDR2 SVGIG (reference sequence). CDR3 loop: CASKREEKGDTGELFF. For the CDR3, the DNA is TGTGCCTCCAAACGGGAGGAGAAGGGAGACACCGGGGAGCTGTTTTTT.

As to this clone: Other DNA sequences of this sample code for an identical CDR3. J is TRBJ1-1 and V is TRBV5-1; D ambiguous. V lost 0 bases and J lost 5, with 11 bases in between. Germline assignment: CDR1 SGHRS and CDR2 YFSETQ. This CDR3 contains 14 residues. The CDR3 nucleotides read TGCGCCAGCAGCTTGGACCCGGGAGGGACTGAAGCTTTCTTT. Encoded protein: CASSLDPGGTEAFF. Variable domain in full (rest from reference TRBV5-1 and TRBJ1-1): KAGVTQTPRYLIKTRGQQVTLSCSPISGHRSVSWYQQTPGQGLQFLFEYFSETQRNKGNFPGRFSGRQFSNSRSEMNVSTLELGDSALYLCASSLDPGGTEAFFGQGTRLTVV.

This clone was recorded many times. The CDR3 sequence is CASSQVSGGTQYF. The CDR3 nucleotides are TGTGCCAGCAGTCAGGTCTCGGGGGGGACCCAGTACTTC. The V gene is TRBV9, the J gene TRBJ2-5, with 7 bases matching TRBD2. This CDR3 has 13 amino acids. The trim removed 5 bases at V and 7 bases at J, leaving 8 bases unmatched. Per germline, CDR1 SGDLS and CDR2 YYNGEE.

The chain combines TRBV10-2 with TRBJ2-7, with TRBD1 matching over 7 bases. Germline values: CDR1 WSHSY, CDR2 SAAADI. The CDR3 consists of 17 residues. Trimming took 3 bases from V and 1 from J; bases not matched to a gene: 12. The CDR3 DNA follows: TGCGCCAGCAGTGAAACGTACCGGACAGGCTCTTCCTACGAGCAGTACTTC. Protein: CASSETYRTGSSYEQYF.

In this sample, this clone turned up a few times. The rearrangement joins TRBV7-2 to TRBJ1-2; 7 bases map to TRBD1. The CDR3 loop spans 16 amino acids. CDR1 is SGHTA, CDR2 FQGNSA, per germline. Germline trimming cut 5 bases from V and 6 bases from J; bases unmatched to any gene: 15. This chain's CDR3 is CASSARLTGISHGYTF. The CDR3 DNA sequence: TGTGCCAGCAGCGCACGGTTGACAGGGATTTCCCATGGCTACACCTTC.

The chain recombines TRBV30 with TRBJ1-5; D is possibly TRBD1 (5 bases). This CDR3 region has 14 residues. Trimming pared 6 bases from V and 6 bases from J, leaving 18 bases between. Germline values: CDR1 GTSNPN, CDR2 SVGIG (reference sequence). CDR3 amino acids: CACRPPQGGQPQHF. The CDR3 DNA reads TGTGCCTGTCGCCCCCCGCAGGGTGGTCAGCCCCAGCATTTT.

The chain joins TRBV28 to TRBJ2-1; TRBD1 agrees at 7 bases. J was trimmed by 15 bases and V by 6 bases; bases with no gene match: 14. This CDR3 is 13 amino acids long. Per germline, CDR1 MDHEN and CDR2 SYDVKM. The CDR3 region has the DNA TGTGCCAGCAGCGACAGGGCAACAGGGAGAGGGTTCTTC. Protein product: CASSDRATGRGFF. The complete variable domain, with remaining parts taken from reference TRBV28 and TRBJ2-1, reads DVKVTQSSRYLVKRTGEKVFLECVQDMDHENMFWYRQDPGLGLRLIYFSYDVKMKEKGDIPEGYSVSREKKERFSLILESASTNQTSMYLCASSDRATGRGFFGPGTRLTVL.

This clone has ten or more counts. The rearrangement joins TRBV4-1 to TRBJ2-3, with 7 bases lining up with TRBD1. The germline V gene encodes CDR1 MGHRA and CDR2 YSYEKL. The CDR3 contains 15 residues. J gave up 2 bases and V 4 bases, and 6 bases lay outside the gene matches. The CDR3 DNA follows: TGCGCCAGCAGCCCCGGGACAGTCTCCACAGATACGCAGTATTTT. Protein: CASSPGTVSTDTQYF.

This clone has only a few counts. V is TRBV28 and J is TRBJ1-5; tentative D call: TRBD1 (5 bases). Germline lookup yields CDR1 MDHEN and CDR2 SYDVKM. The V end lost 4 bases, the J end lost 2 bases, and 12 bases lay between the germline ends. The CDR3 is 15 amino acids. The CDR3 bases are TGTGCCAGCAGTTCAGGGTTTAGGGGCAATCAGCCCCAGCATTTT. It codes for CASSSGFRGNQPQHF.

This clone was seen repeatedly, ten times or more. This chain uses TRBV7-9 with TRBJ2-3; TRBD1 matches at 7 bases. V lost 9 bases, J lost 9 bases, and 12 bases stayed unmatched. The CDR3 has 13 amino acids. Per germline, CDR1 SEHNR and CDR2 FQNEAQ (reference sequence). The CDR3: CASSANPGGTQYF. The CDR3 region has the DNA TGTGCCAGTTCTGCTAATCCAGGGGGAACGCAGTATTTT.

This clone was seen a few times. CDR3 coding DNA: TGTGCCAGCAGTTTCAAACAGGGCTACGAGCAGTACTTC. Residues: CASSFKQGYEQYF. J is TRBJ2-7 and V is TRBV6-1; tentative D call: TRBD1 (6 bases). The CDR3 has 13 amino acids. Trimming took off 5 bases at V and 3 bases at J, with 11 bases between the two ends. The germline gives CDR1 MNHNS, CDR2 SASEGT.

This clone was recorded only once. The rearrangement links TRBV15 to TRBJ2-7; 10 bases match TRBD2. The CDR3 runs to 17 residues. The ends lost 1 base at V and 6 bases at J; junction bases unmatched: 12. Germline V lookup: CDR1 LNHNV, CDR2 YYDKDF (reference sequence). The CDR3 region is CATSRGPTGTSDREQYF. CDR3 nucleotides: TGTGCCACCAGCAGAGGCCCTACCGGGACTAGCGACCGCGAGCAGTACTTC.

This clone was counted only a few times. As DNA, the CDR3 is TGTGCCAGCGGGCCAGCGGGGGGCTCGGGGGAGCTGTTTTTT. This sequence encodes CASGPAGGSGELFF. This chain joins TRBV7-6 and TRBJ2-2, with 9 bases fitting TRBD2. The germline V gene has CDR1 SGHVS and CDR2 FNYEAQ. This CDR3 has 14 amino acids. The junction had 9 bases not matched to a gene; V was cut back by 8 bases and J by 8 bases.

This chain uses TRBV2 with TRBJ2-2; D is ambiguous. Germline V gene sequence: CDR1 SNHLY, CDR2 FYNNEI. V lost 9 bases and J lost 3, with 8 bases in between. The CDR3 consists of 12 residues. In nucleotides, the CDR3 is TGTGCCAGTAGCAGCGACACCGGGGAGCTGTTTTTT. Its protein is CASSSDTGELFF.

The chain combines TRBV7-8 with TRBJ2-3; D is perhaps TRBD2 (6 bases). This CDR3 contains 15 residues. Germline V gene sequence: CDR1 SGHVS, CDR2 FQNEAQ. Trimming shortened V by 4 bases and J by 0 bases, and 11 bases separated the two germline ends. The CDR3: CASSWDWDSTDTQYF. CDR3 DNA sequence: TGTGCCAGCAGCTGGGACTGGGATAGCACAGATACGCAGTATTTT.

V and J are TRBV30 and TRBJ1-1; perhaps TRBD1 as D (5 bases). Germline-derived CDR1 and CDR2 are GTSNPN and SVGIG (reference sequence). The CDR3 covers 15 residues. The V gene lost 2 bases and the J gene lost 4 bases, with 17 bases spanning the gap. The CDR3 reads CAWSRIGGMGTEAFF. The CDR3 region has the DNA TGTGCCTGGAGTCGAATCGGGGGTATGGGCACTGAAGCTTTCTTT.

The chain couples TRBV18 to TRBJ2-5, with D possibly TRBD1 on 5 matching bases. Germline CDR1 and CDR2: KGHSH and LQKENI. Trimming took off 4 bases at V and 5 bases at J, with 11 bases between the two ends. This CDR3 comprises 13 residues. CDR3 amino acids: CASSLAGYETQYF. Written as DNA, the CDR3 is TGTGCCAGCTCACTGGCAGGGTACGAGACCCAGTACTTC.

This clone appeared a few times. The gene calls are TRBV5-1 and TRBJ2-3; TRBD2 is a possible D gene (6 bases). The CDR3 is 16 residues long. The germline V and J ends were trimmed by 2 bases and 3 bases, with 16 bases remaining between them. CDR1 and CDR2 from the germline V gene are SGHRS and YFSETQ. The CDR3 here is CASSFGLAQPTDTQYF. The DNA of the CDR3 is TGCGCCAGCAGCTTTGGCCTAGCGCAACCAACAGATACGCAGTATTTT.

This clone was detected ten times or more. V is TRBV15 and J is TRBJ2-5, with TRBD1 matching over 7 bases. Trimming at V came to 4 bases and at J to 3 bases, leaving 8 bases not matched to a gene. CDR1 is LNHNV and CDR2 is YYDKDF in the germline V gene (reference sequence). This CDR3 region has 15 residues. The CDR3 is CATSKGGAWEETQYF. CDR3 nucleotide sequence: TGTGCCACCAGCAAAGGGGGCGCTTGGGAAGAGACCCAGTACTTC.

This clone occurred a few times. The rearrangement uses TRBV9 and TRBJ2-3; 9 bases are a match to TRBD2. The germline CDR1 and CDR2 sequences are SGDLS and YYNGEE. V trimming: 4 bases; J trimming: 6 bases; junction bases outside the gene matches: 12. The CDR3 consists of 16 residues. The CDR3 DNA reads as TGTGCCAGCAGCCCCGGGGGAGCGGGAGGTTCGGATACGCAGTATTTT. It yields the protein CASSPGGAGGSDTQYF.

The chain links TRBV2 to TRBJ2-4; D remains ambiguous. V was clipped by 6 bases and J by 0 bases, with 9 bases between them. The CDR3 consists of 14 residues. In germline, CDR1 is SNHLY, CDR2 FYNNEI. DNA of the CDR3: TGTGCCAGCAGCGCCACTTTAGCCAAAAACATTCAGTACTTC. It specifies CASSATLAKNIQYF.

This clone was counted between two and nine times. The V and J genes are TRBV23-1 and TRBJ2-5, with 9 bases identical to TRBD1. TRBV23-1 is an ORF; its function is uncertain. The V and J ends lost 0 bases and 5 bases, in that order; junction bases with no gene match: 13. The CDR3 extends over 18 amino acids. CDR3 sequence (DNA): TGCGCCAGCAGTCAATCAACCACAGGGGGCGCGGGTTTTGAGACCCAGTACTTC. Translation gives CASSQSTTGGAGFETQYF.

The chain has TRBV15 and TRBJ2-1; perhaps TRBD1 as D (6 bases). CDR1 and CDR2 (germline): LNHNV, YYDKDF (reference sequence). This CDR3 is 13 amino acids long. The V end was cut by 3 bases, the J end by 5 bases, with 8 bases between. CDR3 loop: CATSSPGDNEQFF. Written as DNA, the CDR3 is TGTGCCACCAGCAGCCCAGGGGACAATGAGCAGTTCTTC.

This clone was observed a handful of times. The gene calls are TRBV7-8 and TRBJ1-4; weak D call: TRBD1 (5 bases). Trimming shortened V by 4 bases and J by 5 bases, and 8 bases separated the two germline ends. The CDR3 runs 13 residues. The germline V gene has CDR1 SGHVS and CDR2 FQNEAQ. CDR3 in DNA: TGTGCCAGCAGCTGGACATTAAATGAAAAACTGTTTTTT. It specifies CASSWTLNEKLFF.

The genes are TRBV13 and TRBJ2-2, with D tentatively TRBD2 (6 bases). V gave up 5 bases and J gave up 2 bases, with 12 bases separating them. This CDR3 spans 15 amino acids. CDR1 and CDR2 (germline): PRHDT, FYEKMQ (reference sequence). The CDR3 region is CASSGGGLNTGELFF. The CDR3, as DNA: TGTGCCAGCAGCGGAGGAGGGCTTAACACCGGGGAGCTGTTTTTT.